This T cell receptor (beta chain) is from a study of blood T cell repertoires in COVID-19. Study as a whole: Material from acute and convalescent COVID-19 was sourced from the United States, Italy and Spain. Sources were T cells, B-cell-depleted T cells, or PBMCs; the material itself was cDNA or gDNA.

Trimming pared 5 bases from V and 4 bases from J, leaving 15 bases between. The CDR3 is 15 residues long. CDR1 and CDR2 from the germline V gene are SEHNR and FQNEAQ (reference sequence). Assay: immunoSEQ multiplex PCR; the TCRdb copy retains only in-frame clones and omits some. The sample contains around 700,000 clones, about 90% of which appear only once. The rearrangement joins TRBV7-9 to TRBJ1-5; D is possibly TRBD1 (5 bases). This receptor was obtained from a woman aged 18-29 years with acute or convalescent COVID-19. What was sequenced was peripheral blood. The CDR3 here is CASSPLSGTNQPQHF. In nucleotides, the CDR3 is TGTGCCAGCAGCCCACTTTCAGGGACTAATCAGCCCCAGCATTTT.